This T cell receptor beta chain was identified in a study of Graves' ophthalmopathy and Graves' hyperthyroidism. This clonotype was seen ten or more times. What it recognizes is unknown. As diagnostic evidence, clinical symptoms, serum thyroxine, TRAb, thyroid ultrasound and orbital computed tomography were relied upon. Germline V gene lookup returns CDR1 SGHTA and CDR2 FQGTGA. The V end lost 2 bases, the J end lost 4 bases, and 10 bases lay between the germline ends. The CDR3 is made up of 14 amino acids. Findings and caveats of the study: The model predicted ophthalmopathy progression with around 70% sensitivity and around 72% specificity.

Amplification of TCR beta CDR3 regions used RNA transcripts. A first-round RT-PCR used HTBI primers, followed by a second-round multiplex PCR. TCRdb re-called the multiplex PCR reads through MiXCR, storing one row per CDR3 protein. The table includes 400,000 to 500,000 distinct CDR3 sequences, over 20% detected once. The sequence derives from a woman under 30 with stable Graves' hyperthyroidism. Material for sequencing was peripheral blood. V is TRBV7-3 and J is TRBJ2-3, with a tentative D call TRBD1 (5 bases). This CDR3 reads CASSLGWGPDTQYF. The CDR3 DNA follows: TGTGCCAGCAGCTTAGGGTGGGGCCCAGATACGCAGTATTTT.